A selection of T cell receptor beta chains follows, all from one sample in a study of regulatory T cells in long-lasting Graves disease. TCRdb independently ran MiXCR on the multiplex PCR reads; one entry per CDR3 protein. The sample shows some 410,000 distinct CDR3 sequences, approximately 16% of them seen only once. The sample also formed part of further work on T cells in Graves' hyperthyroidism and ophthalmopathy.

The material was peripheral blood mononuclear cells (PBMCs), obtained at new diagnosis, from a patient treated with antithyroid drugs. These receptors all stem from a woman aged 25 to 39 with Graves disease. Each CDR3 is given with its conserved first and last residue. D genes are given only for firm matches. Expanded clones get a size class; other rows say once, few or many, or leave the size out.

D: NA; size: many; J: TRBJ1-1; V: TRBV29-1; DNA: TGCAGCGTCGACGAAAGCAGAAACACTGAAGCTTTCTTT; CDR3: CSVDESRNTEAFF
D: NA; size: few; J: TRBJ1-1; V: TRBV5-1; DNA: TGCGCCAGCAGCTTGGAAATGGGTTCGGAAAACACTGAAGCTTTCTTT; CDR3: CASSLEMGSENTEAFF
D: TRBD2; size: NA; J: TRBJ2-7; V: TRBV6-1; DNA: TGTGCCAGCAGTACTCCCTTTCGGGAGGGTGTCCACGAGCAGTACTTC; CDR3: CASSTPFREGVHEQYF
D: NA; size: NA; J: TRBJ2-3; V: TRBV25-1; DNA: TGTGCCAGCAGTGAGGTTCATTGGGGGAGCCTCACAGATACGCAGTATTTT; CDR3: CASSEVHWGSLTDTQYF
D: NA; size: many; J: TRBJ2-5; V: TRBV29-1; DNA: TGCAGCGCTTCGGACCGACACCAAGAGACCCAGTACTTC; CDR3: CSASDRHQETQYF
D: NA; size: many; J: TRBJ1-1; V: TRBV7-8; DNA: TGTGCCAGCAGCTTCTCGGGCCGTTCTGAAGCTTTCTTT; CDR3: CASSFSGRSEAFF
D: NA; size: many; J: TRBJ2-5; V: TRBV12-3/TRBV12-4; DNA: TGTGCCAGCAGTACCCCTAGCTCCCCAGAGACCCAGTACTTC; CDR3: CASSTPSSPETQYF
D: NA; size: NA; J: TRBJ2-2; V: TRBV15; DNA: TGTGCCACCAGCAGAGAGACCGGGGAGCTGTTTTTT; CDR3: CATSRETGELFF
D: NA; size: NA; J: TRBJ1-5; V: TRBV19; DNA: TGTGCCAGTAGTCCTGGGGGGATATCAAATCAGCCCCAGCATTTT; CDR3: CASSPGGISNQPQHF
D: TRBD2; size: many; J: TRBJ2-1; V: TRBV9; DNA: TGTGCCAGCAGCGGACAACACAGCGGGGGCTCCTACAATGAGCAGTTCTTC; CDR3: CASSGQHSGGSYNEQFF